The clone carrying this T cell receptor (beta chain) showed up many times. Antigen: not known. The CDR3 loop spans 18 amino acids. V lost 0 bases to trimming and J lost 0 bases, with 18 bases between them. Germline loops: CDR1 DFQATT, CDR2 SNEGSKA (reference sequence). The data were obtained in a study of T cell repertoires in cytomegalovirus infection. The study, taken as a whole, reports: It was HLA-C-restricted CMV-specific TCR beta clonotypes that dominated the response ex vivo.

From the reads, TCRdb called clonotypes with MiXCR, one entry per CDR3 protein. The data show just under 300,000 distinct CDR3 sequences, approximately 8.9% seen once. Sequencing input: PBMCs. The chain employs TRBV20-1 and TRBJ2-4; D may be TRBD1 (6 bases). The receptor comes from a human donor in good health (CMV status not recorded). Some clones in this sample may be carry-over from other donors' samples. The CDR3 nucleotides read TGCAGTGCTAGAGATCCCACTGGGGGCCAAATAGCCAAAAACATTCAGTACTTC. Amino acids: CSARDPTGGQIAKNIQYF.